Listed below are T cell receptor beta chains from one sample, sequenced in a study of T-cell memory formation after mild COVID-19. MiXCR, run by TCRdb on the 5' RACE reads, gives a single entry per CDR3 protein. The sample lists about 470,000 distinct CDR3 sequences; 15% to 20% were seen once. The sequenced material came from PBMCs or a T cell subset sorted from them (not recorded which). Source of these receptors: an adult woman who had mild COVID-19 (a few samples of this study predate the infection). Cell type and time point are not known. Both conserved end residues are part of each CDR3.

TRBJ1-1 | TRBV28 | CASSPGGRVMNTEAFF
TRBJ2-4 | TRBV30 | CAWEVDRGTIQYF
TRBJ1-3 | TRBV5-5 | CASSLLPTGNSGNTIYF
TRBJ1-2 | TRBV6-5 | CASSYRENLYYGYTF
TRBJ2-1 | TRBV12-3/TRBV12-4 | CAVGRDRGHNEQFF
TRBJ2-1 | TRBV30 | CAWLALAGYNEQFF
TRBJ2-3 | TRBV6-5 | CASSFGVAGVSTDTQYF
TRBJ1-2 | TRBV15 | CATSRGEVQAIYGYTF
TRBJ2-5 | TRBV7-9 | CASRRTSGDIQETQYF
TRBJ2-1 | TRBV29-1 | CSVEETTYNEQFF
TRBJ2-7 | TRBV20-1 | CSASSGRHTYEQYF
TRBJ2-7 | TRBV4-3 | CASSQDLERPTSYEQYF
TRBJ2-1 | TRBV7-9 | CASSLVSDEQFF
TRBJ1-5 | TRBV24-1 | CATSERDVGNQPQHF
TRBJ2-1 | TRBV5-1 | CASRGTGTESYNEQFF
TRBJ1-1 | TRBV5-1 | CASSLGGNKYPEAFF
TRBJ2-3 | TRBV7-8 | CASSTDGTGRTDTQYF
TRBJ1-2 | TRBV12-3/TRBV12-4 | CASSFGTVGYTF
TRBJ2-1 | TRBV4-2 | CASSQERGGSYNEQFF
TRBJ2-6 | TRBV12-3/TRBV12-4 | CASSSGTRGLLANVLTF
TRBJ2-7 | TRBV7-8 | CASSLSSQGSSYEQYF
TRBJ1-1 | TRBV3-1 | CASSADSEAFF
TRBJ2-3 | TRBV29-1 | CSVEAGGGTDTQYF
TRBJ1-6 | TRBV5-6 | CASSFPGQGGGSPLHF
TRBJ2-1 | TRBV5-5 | CASSPDINEQFF
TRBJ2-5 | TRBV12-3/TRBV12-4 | CASTLAGYQETQYF
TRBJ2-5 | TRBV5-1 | CASSFMGEETQYF
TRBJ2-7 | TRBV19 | CASRHGDLRGEQYF
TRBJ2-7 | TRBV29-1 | CSARGLEGSYEQYF
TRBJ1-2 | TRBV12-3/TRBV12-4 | CASSIQANYGYTF
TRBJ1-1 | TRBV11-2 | CASSLVIRVSSEAFF
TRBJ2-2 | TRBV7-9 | CASRIGELFF
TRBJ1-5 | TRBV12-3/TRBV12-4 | CASSLGGPDSNQPQHF
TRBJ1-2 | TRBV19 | CASTRRQGGYTF
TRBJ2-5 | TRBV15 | CATSSIGQGKETQYF
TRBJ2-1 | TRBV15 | CATSRRTASSALNEQFF
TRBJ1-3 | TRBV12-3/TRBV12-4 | CASSPESAIYF
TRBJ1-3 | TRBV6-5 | CASLPSSGNTIYF
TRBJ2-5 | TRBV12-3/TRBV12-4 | CASSRQASETQYF
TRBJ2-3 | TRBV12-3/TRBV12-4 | CASRLQGSVTDTQYF
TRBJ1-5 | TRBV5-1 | CASSLGTAGNQPQHF
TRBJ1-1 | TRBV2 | CASSPDRVGAEAFF
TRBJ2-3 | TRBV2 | CASRLKVDTQYF
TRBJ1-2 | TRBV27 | CASRQGPDYGYTF
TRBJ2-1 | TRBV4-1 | CASSQNEGGRRDEQFF
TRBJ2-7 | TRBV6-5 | CASSYSRLDTEQYF
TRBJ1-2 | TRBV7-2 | CASSLASGVYGYTF
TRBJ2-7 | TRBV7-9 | CASSFDSWGEQYF